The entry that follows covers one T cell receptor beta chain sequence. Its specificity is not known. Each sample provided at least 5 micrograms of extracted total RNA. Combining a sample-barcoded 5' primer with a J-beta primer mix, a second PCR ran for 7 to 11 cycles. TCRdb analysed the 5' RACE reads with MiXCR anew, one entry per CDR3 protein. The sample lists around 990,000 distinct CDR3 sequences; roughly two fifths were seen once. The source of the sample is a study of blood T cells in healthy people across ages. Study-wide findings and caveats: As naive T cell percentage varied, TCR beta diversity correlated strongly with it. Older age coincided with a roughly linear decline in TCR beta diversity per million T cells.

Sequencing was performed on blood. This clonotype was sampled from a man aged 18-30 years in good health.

The CDR3 nucleotides read TGTGCCACATCGGGGAGCTACAATGAGCAGTTCTTC. Its protein is CATSGSYNEQFF. V usage is TRBV3-1 and J usage is TRBJ2-1; a possible D gene is TRBD2 (5 bases). V lost 10 bases and J lost 3, with 10 bases in between. This CDR3 spans 12 amino acids. The V gene's germline CDR1 is LGHDT and CDR2 YNNKEL (reference sequence).